The entry below gives a single TCR beta chain sequence along with its context. Its specificity is unknown. V shed 0 bases and J shed 5 bases, with 14 bases lying between them. Germline CDR1 is SGHRS and CDR2 is YFSETQ. The CDR3 contains 16 residues. This specimen belongs to a study of persistence of HIV-infected CD4 T cells. Notes on the study in general: Degenerate expanded CDR3beta sequences were enriched among CMV- and Gag-responding cells.

Sequencing used immunoSEQ version 4 in survey mode. Profiling relied on immunoSEQ multiplex PCR, and the TCRdb table lists in-frame clones only, not all of them. The repertoire holds more than 30,000 clones, around 90% seen once, with under 1.5% in the top ten. This nonspecific control used anti-CD3/anti-CD28 bead stimulation of CD4+ T cells. CD4+ T cells upregulating both CD40 ligand and CD69 were sorted as responding cells. The V gene is TRBV5-1, the J gene TRBJ1-4; D possibly corresponds to TRBD1 (5 bases). Source: CD4+ T cells sorted from PBMCs after approximately 20-hour stimulation, taken from a patient who received antiretroviral therapy. The sequence was collected from an adult man with HIV who was CMV-seropositive. CDR3 sequence: CASSLAPRGDNEKLFF. DNA of the CDR3: TGCGCCAGCAGCTTGGCACCCAGAGGGGACAATGAAAAACTGTTTTTT.